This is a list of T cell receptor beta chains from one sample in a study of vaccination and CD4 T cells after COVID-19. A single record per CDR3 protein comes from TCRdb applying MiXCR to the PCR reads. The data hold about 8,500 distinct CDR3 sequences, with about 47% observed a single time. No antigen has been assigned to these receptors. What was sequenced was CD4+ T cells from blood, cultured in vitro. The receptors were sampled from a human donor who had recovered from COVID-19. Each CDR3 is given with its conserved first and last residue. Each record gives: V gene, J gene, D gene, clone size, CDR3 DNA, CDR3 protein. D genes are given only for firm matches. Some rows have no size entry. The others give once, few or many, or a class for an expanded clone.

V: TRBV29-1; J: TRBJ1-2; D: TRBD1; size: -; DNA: TGCAGCGTTGATACGGACAGGGTGCGGATGAATGGCTACACCTTC; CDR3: CSVDTDRVRMNGYTF
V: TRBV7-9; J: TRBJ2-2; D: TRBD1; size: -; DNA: TGTGCCAGCAGCGCCCGAGAGGGACAGCCGACCGGGGAGCTGTTTTTT; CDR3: CASSAREGQPTGELFF
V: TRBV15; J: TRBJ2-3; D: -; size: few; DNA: TGTGCCACCAGCAAGACGGGAGGCACAGATACGCAGTATTTT; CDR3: CATSKTGGTDTQYF
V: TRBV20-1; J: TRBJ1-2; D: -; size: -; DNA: TGCAGTGCTAGAGAAGGCACCACGATTGTCGGCTACACCTTC; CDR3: CSAREGTTIVGYTF
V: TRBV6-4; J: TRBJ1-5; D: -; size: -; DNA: TGTGCCAGCAGTGACAAAAATGGGCAGGGCAAGTGTAATCAGCCCCAGCATTTT; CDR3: CASSDKNGQGKCNQPQHF
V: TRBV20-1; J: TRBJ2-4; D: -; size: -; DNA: TGCAGTGCTAGTGGGGTGGACCGATTAGCCAAAAACATTCAGTACTTC; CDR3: CSASGVDRLAKNIQYF
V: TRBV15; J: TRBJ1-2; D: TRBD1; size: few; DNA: TGTGCCACCAGCAGACGACAGGGGGGTAACTATGGCTACACCTTC; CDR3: CATSRRQGGNYGYTF
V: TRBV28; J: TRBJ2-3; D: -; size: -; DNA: TGTGCCAGCAGCGGAGGGGGGAGCGGAGGCGGATTTATAGATACGCAGTATTTT; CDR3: CASSGGGSGGGFIDTQYF
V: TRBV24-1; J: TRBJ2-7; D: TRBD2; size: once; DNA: TGTGCCACCAGTCCTCAAGCGGGAGGGCCTTTATACGAGCAGTACTTC; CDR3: CATSPQAGGPLYEQYF
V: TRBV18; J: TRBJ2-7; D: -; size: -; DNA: TGTGCCAGCTCACCACCGGCGGGACACAAAAACGTCGAGCAGTACTTC; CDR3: CASSPPAGHKNVEQYF
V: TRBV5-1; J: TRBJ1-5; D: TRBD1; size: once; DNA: TGCGCCAGCAGCGTCGGGACAGGCCTCAATCAGCCCCAGCATTTT; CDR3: CASSVGTGLNQPQHF
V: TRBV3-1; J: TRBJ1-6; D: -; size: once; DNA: TGTGCCAGCAGCCAAGGGCCCTGGTCACCCCTCCACTTT; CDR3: CASSQGPWSPLHF
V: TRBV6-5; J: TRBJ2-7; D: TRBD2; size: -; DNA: TGTGCCAGCAGTTCCAAAGCGGGAGGCCCCTACGAGCAGTACTTC; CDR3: CASSSKAGGPYEQYF
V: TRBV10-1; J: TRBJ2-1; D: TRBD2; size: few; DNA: TGCGCCAGCAGTGAGTCGCGGGGGGGACTCGGCAATGAGCAGTTCTTC; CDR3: CASSESRGGLGNEQFF
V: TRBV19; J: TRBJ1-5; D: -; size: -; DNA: TGTGCCAGTAGTGCGGGGATGGGGCCCCAGCATTTT; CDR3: CASSAGMGPQHF
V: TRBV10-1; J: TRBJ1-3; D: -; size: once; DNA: TGCGCCAGCAGTGACCCCGGGACGACGAACACCATATATTTT; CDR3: CASSDPGTTNTIYF
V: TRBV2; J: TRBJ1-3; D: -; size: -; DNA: TGTGCCAGCAGTGAGTGGGTCGGCACCACCATATATTTT; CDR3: CASSEWVGTTIYF
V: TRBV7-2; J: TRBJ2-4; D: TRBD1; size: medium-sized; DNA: TGTGCCAGCAGCTTAAGGACAGGGCTCGTAGAAAACATTCAGTACTTC; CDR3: CASSLRTGLVENIQYF
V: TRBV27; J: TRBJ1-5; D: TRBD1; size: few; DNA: TGTGCCAGCAGTCCGTCCCGCCGACAGGGAAATCCGCTTCGGCCCCAGCATTTT; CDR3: CASSPSRRQGNPLRPQHF
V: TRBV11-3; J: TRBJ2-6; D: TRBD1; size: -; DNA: TGTGCCAGCAGCTCAGAGGCCGGGACAGGGATCTCTGGGGCCAACGTCCTGACTTTC; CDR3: CASSSEAGTGISGANVLTF
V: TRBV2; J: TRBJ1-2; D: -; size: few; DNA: TGTGCCAGCAGTGATGGGCGGGGGGCAAACTATGGCTACACCTTC; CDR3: CASSDGRGANYGYTF
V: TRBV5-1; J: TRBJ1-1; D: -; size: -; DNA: TGCGCCAGCAGCTTGGAGCGCAGGAACGAGGAAGCTTTCTTT; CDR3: CASSLERRNEEAFF
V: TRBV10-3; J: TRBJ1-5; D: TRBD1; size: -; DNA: TGTGCCATCAGATCAACAGGGGCGGCTCAGCCCCAGCATTTT; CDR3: CAIRSTGAAQPQHF
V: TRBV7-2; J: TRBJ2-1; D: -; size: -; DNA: TGTGCCAGCAGCTCATATGGACCACACAATGAGCAGTTCTTC; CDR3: CASSSYGPHNEQFF
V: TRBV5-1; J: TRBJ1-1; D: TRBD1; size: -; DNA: TGCGCCAGCAGGCTGACAGGGGGCGAGGTTGAAGCTTTCTTT; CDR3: CASRLTGGEVEAFF
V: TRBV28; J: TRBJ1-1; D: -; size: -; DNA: TGTGCCAGCACTGGCATACTTGTTCCGGGCACTGAAGCTTTCTTT; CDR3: CASTGILVPGTEAFF
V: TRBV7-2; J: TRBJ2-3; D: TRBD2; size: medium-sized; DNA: TGTGCCAGCAGCCAACGGGGAGGGCGGGAGGGTACGCAGTATTTT; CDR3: CASSQRGGREGTQYF
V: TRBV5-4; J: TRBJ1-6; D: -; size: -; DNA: TGTGCCAGCAGCTTGGGGGCTTCGACAGCCATTTATTCACCCCTCCACTTT; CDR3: CASSLGASTAIYSPLHF
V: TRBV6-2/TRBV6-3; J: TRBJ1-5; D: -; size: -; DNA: TGTGTCACCGCGATACGGGGTCAGCCCCAGCATTTT; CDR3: CVTAIRGQPQHF
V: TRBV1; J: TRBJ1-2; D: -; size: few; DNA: TGCACCAGCAGCCAAGTTAGGTCGGGGTTTGATGGCTACACCTTC; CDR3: CTSSQVRSGFDGYTF
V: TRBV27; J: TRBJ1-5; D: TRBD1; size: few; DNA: TGTGCCAGCAGTTTAATTTCAGGGGGGCGAATGACCCATCAGCCCCAGCATTTT; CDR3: CASSLISGGRMTHQPQHF
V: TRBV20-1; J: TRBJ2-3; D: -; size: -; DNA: TGCAGTGCTAGAGGCTGGGAGGCAGGTTCGCCAGATACGCAGTATTTT; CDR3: CSARGWEAGSPDTQYF
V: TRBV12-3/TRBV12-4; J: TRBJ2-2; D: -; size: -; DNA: TGTGCCAGCAGCCCCACCATACAGGGACCCGGGGAGCTGTTTTTT; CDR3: CASSPTIQGPGELFF
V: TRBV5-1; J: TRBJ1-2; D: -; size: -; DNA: TGCGCCAGCAGCCCAGGGCCCCAGGAATCCGAAAATGGCTACACCTTC; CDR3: CASSPGPQESENGYTF
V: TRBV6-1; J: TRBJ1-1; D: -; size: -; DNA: TGTGCCAGCAGTCCAGGATACACTGAAGCTTTCTTT; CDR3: CASSPGYTEAFF
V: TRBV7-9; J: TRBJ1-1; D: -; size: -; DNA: TGTGCCAGCAGCTTAATCGGAGGGGGAACTGAAGCTTTCTTT; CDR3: CASSLIGGGTEAFF
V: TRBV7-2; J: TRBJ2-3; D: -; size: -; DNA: TGTGCCAGCAGCTTAGGGACTACCAAAGCCGGAGATACGCAGTATTTT; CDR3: CASSLGTTKAGDTQYF
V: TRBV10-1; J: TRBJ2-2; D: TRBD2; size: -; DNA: TGCGCCAGCGGGGGGGAGAACACCGGGGAGCTGTTTTTT; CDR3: CASGGENTGELFF
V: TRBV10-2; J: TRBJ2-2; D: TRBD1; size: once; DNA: TGCGCCAGCAGGGGAGCCGGGACAGCGCTAAAACCGGCGAACACCGGGGAGCTGTTTTTT; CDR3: CASRGAGTALKPANTGELFF
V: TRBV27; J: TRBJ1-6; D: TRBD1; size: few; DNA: TGTGCCAGCAGTTGGGACAGGGGGAATTCACCCCTCCACTTT; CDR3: CASSWDRGNSPLHF
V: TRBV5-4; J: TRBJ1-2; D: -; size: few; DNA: TGTGCCAGCAGCTTGGATCCAGGAGCTCTAAGTGGCGGCTACACCTTC; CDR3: CASSLDPGALSGGYTF
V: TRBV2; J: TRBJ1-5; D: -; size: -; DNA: TGTGCCAGCAGGAAGAAGGAAAGGCAAACGAATCAGCCCCAGCATTTT; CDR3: CASRKKERQTNQPQHF
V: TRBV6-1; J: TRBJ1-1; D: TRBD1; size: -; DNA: TGTCATCGAGACAGGGGGTTAGTGGACACTGAAGCTTTCTTT; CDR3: CHRDRGLVDTEAFF
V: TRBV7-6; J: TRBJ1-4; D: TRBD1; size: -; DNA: TGTGCCAGCAGCTTAGCCGGGACAGCAACTAATGAAAAACTGTTTTTT; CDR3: CASSLAGTATNEKLFF
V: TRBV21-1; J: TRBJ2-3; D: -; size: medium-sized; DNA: TGTGCCAGCAGCAAAAACTTAACAGCCAACCTTTCCGATACGCAGTATTTT; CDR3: CASSKNLTANLSDTQYF